What follows is one TCR beta chain and its context. The Seattle patients, enrolled during active infection, were followed longitudinally. The data stem from a study of blood T cell repertoires in COVID-19. Turning to the study itself: From T cells, B-cell-depleted T cells, or PBMCs came the material, which was cDNA or gDNA.

CDR1 SNHLY and CDR2 FYNNEI come from the germline V gene. This CDR3 region has 14 residues. The V and J ends lost 6 bases and 6 bases respectively, with 15 bases between them. Original handling: Cell counts per sample came from amplifying reference gene primers. The assay was immunoSEQ multiplex PCR, and TCRdb's table has in-frame clones only and misses some. For V, J and clone size, that table is used; D and trimming come from the DNA. The sample lists 100,000 to 150,000 clones, roughly four fifths occurring once. This receptor was obtained from a man between 25 and 39 years old with COVID-19, enrolled during active disease. Input material: peripheral blood. The chain has TRBV2 and TRBJ1-5; a possible D gene is TRBD1 (5 bases). The CDR3 nucleotides read TGTGCCAGCAGGTTGACAGTTCAGGGTCAGCCCCAGCATTTT. Translation: CASRLTVQGQPQHF. The full variable domain, its missing parts supplied by reference TRBV2 and TRBJ1-5, is EPEVTQTPSHQVTQMGQEVILRCVPISNHLYFYWYRQILGQKVEFLVSFYNNEISEKSEIFDDQFSVERPDGSNFTLKIRSTKLEDSAMYFCASRLTVQGQPQHFGDGTRLSIL.